These 20 T cell receptor beta chains came from one sample sequenced in a study of siplizumab effects on memory and regulatory T cells. The repertoire was sequenced with immunoSEQ multiplex PCR; TCRdb's copy has only in-frame clones and lacks some. The repertoire consists of some 100,000 clones, with less than 95% occurring once and the leading ten covering roughly 0.62%. The sequencing sample was made of Tregs sorted from blood. These receptors were obtained from a human donor in good health.

The rearrangement links TRBV27 to TRBJ2-3; TRBD2 might be the D (6 bases). This CDR3 has 13 amino acids. Germline values: CDR1 MNHEY, CDR2 SMNVEV (reference sequence). The V and J ends lost 0 bases and 8 bases respectively, with 9 bases between them. The CDR3: CASSLSWGGTQYF. The CDR3 DNA is TGTGCCAGCAGTTTATCGTGGGGAGGTACGCAGTATTTT.

The J gene is TRBJ2-7, the V gene TRBV10-3; D is ambiguous. The CDR3 consists of 14 residues. Trimming stripped 2 bases from V and 5 bases from J, with 13 bases between. Germline values: CDR1 ENHRY, CDR2 SYGVKD. The CDR3 DNA sequence: TGTGCCATCAGTGAGCAAGTCGTGACGGACGAGCAGTACTTC. Its translation is CAISEQVVTDEQYF.

The chain links TRBV2 to TRBJ1-2; 7 positions match TRBD1. Germline assignment: CDR1 SNHLY and CDR2 FYNNEI. The CDR3 extends over 18 amino acids. V gave up 6 bases and J gave up 4 bases; unmatched junction bases: 20. The chain's CDR3 is CASRATGTAARVGYGYTF. The CDR3, as DNA: TGTGCCAGCAGAGCCACCGGGACAGCGGCCCGGGTCGGCTATGGCTACACCTTC.

The count of this clone is one. The chain is built from TRBV7-6 and TRBJ1-1; no definite D call. V was cut by 6 bases and J by 2 bases, with 10 bases left in between. The V gene's germline CDR1 is SGHVS and CDR2 FNYEAQ. CDR3 size: 13 residues. The CDR3 region is CASSEDQNTEAFF. The CDR3 DNA follows: TGTGCCAGCAGTGAGGACCAAAACACTGAAGCTTTCTTT.

This clone was found once. The chain combines TRBV6-1 with TRBJ2-1; the D gene is possibly TRBD2 (5 bases). V was trimmed by 6 bases and J by 7 bases, leaving 13 bases between them. The CDR3 has 13 amino acids. Per germline, CDR1 MNHNS and CDR2 SASEGT. CDR3 in DNA: TGTGCCAGCAGGAGGGTCACGAAGAATGAGCAGTTCTTC. Translating it yields CASRRVTKNEQFF.

The chain couples TRBV29-1 to TRBJ2-7, with TRBD1 as a possible D gene (6 bases). The CDR3 runs 16 residues. Trimming took off 7 bases at V and 2 bases at J, with 24 bases between the two ends. Germline values: CDR1 SQVTM, CDR2 ANQGSEA. The CDR3 loop is CSALLNQGPLTYEQYF. CDR3 nucleotides: TGCAGCGCTCTCCTCAACCAGGGGCCTCTAACCTACGAGCAGTACTTC.

In regard to this clone: The same CDR3 is also encoded by other DNA sequences in this sample. This chain joins TRBV5-4 and TRBJ1-2; D call uncertain. The CDR3 sequence is 13 residues long. CDR1 SGHNT and CDR2 YYREEE come from the germline V gene (reference sequence). V dropped 1 base and J dropped 2 bases, with 6 bases sitting between them. Here the CDR3 DNA reads TGTGCCAGCAGCTTGCCGGACAACTATGGCTACACCTTC. Translating gives CASSLPDNYGYTF.

The V gene is TRBV11-3, the J gene TRBJ2-4; D perhaps matches TRBD2 (6 bases). V lost 1 base, J lost 8 bases, and 15 bases lay in between. Germline V lookup: CDR1 SGHNT, CDR2 YENEEA. The CDR3 sequence is 15 residues long. CDR3 in amino acids: CASSLGSGGGYIQYF. CDR3 in DNA: TGTGCCAGCAGCTTAGGCTCAGGAGGAGGGTACATTCAGTACTTC.

This chain joins TRBV11-3 and TRBJ2-7, with TRBD2 identical over 11 bases. In germline, CDR1 is SGHNT, CDR2 YENEEA. The CDR3 length is 18 residues. Unmatched junction bases numbered 16, after V lost 3 bases and J lost 6 bases. The CDR3 DNA reads as TGTGCCAGCAGCTTGAGTACTAGCGGGAGACCCGGGCGGGGCGAGCAGTACTTC. This encodes CASSLSTSGRPGRGEQYF. Supplemented by reference TRBV11-3 and TRBJ2-7, the full variable domain reads EAGVVQSPRYKIIEKKQPVAFWCNPISGHNTLYWYLQNLGQGPELLIRYENEEAVDDSQLPKDRFSAERLKGVDSTLKIQPAELGDSAVYLCASSLSTSGRPGRGEQYFGPGTRLTVT.

The CDR3 loop reads CASIRAGANVLTF. CDR3 sequence (DNA): TGTGCCAGCATCAGGGCTGGGGCCAACGTCCTGACTTTC. J is TRBJ2-6 and V is TRBV6-1, with a possible D match to TRBD1 (5 bases). The V and J ends lost 7 bases and 2 bases respectively, with 6 bases between them. Germline V lookup: CDR1 MNHNS, CDR2 SASEGT. The CDR3 is 13 amino acids.

The chain links TRBV6-5 to TRBJ2-1, with TRBD2 matching 11 bases. The CDR3 spans 15 residues. Germline V CDR1 and CDR2: MNHEY, SVGAGI. V was clipped by 5 bases and J by 3 bases; unmatched bases: 3. Written as DNA, the CDR3 is TGTGCCAGCAGTCCGCTAGCGGGAGGCTACAATGAGCAGTTCTTC. It yields the protein CASSPLAGGYNEQFF.

This clone was detected only a few times. The chain uses TRBV30 and TRBJ1-1; D unresolved. This CDR3 has 13 residues. Germline V gives CDR1 GTSNPN, CDR2 SVGIG (reference sequence). The V and J ends lost 3 bases and 5 bases respectively, with 13 bases between them. The CDR3 region has the DNA TGTGCCTGGAGGGCAGGAGAGTTTACTGAAGCTTTCTTT. Its translation is CAWRAGEFTEAFF.

This clone was detected a few times. V gene TRBV7-3 combines with J gene TRBJ1-2; D unresolved. This CDR3 spans 13 amino acids. Germline-derived CDR1 and CDR2 are SGHTA and FQGTGA. V lost 3 bases and J lost 5, with 10 bases in between. CDR3 in DNA: TGTGCCAGCAGCTTTGGGCCCGCTTATGGCTACACCTTC. As protein: CASSFGPAYGYTF.

The chain links TRBV4-1 to TRBJ1-5; D is possibly TRBD1 (5 bases). Germline lookup yields CDR1 MGHRA and CDR2 YSYEKL. CDR3 length: 17 amino acids. The V end lost 0 bases, the J end lost 0 bases, and 12 bases lay between the germline ends. In nucleotides, the CDR3 is TGCGCCAGCAGCCAAGAGTCAAGGAGGGGTAGCAATCAGCCCCAGCATTTT. This translates into CASSQESRRGSNQPQHF.

The chain uses TRBV7-9 and TRBJ1-5; no clear D. Germline lookup yields CDR1 SEHNR and CDR2 FQNEAQ (reference sequence). V was shortened by 4 bases and J by 9 bases, with 7 bases between the two germline ends. CDR3 length: 11 amino acids. The chain's CDR3 is CASSSLGPQHF. The CDR3 nucleotides read TGTGCCAGCAGCTCCCTTGGGCCCCAGCATTTT.

V and J are TRBV4-1 and TRBJ2-1, with 10 bases fitting TRBD2. The CDR3 has 16 residues. With V trimmed by 0 bases and J by 8 bases, 7 bases remained unmatched. Germline assignment: CDR1 MGHRA and CDR2 YSYEKL. The CDR3 loop reads CASSQDRASGSDEQFF. The CDR3 DNA reads as TGCGCCAGCAGCCAAGATCGGGCTAGCGGGAGTGATGAGCAGTTCTTC.

This chain uses TRBV6-6 with TRBJ2-2; weak D call: TRBD2 (6 bases). CDR3 length: 15 residues. In germline, CDR1 is MNHNY, CDR2 SVGAGI (reference sequence). The V end was cut by 0 bases, the J end by 2 bases, with 7 bases between. CDR3 nucleotide sequence: TGTGCCAGCAGTTACTCGGGGGGTAACACCGGGGAGCTGTTTTTT. This encodes CASSYSGGNTGELFF.

V and J are TRBV10-1 and TRBJ2-1; maybe TRBD2 (6 bases). Germline V lookup: CDR1 WNHNN, CDR2 SYGVQD (reference sequence). V lost 0 bases and J 7 bases, leaving 7 bases between the germline ends. This CDR3 region has 13 residues. CDR3 protein: CASSESGGNEQFF. CDR3 coding DNA: TGCGCCAGCAGTGAGTCGGGGGGAAATGAGCAGTTCTTC.

J is TRBJ2-1 and V is TRBV30; 7 nucleotides agree with TRBD2. This CDR3 contains 14 residues. Germline values: CDR1 GTSNPN, CDR2 SVGIG (reference sequence). The ends lost 1 base at V and 2 bases at J; junction bases unmatched: 2. DNA of the CDR3: TGTGCCTGGAGTGGCGGGAGTCCCTACAATGAGCAGTTCTTC. Protein sequence: CAWSGGSPYNEQFF.

The chain recombines TRBV4-1 with TRBJ2-3; 7 bases are shared with TRBD2. The CDR3 is made up of 21 amino acids. CDR1 and CDR2 (germline): MGHRA, YSYEKL. V lost 0 bases to trimming and J lost 1 base; unmatched junction nucleotides: 19. The DNA of the CDR3 is TGCGCCAGCAGCCAAGATTGGGCCGTTTTTGGGAGGGCCTTTGGCACAGATACGCAGTATTTT. It yields the protein CASSQDWAVFGRAFGTDTQYF.